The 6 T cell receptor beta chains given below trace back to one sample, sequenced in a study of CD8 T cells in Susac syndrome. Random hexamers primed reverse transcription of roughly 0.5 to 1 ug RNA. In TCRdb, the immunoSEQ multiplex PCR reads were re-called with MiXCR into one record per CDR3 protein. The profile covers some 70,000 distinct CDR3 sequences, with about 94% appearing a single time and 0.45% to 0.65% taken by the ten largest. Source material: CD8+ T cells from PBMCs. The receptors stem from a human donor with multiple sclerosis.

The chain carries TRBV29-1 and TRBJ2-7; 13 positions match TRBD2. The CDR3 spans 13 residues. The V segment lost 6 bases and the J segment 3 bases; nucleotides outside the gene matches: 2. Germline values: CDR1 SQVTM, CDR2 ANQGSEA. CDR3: CSVRLAGGYEQYF. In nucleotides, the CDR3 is TGCAGCGTAAGACTAGCGGGAGGCTACGAGCAGTACTTC.

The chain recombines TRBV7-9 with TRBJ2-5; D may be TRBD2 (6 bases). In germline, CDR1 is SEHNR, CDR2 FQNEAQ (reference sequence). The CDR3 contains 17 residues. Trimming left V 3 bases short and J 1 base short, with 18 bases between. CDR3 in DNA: TGTGCCAGCAGCTTTTGGAGCTTGTTAGCGGTCCAAGAGACCCAGTACTTC. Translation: CASSFWSLLAVQETQYF.

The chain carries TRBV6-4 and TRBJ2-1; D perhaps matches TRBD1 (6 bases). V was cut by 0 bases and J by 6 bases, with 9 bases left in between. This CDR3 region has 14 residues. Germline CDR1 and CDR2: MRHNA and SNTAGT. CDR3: CASSDSRDTNEQFF. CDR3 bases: TGTGCCAGCAGTGACTCGAGGGACACCAATGAGCAGTTCTTC.

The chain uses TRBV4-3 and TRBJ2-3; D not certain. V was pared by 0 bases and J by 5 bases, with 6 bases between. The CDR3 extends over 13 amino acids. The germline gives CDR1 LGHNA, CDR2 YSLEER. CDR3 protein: CASSQDYEDTQYF. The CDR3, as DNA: TGCGCCAGCAGCCAAGACTATGAAGATACGCAGTATTTT.

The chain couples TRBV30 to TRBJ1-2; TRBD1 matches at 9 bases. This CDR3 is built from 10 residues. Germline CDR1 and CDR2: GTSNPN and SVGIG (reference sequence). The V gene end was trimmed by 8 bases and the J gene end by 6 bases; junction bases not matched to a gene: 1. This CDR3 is CAGQGNGYTF. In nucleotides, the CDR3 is TGTGCCGGACAGGGGAATGGCTACACCTTC.

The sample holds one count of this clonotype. The CDR3 is CASSQGLHRETQYF. The CDR3 DNA follows: TGTGCCAGCAGCCAGGGACTACACAGAGAGACCCAGTACTTC. The rearrangement uses TRBV9 and TRBJ2-5; 7 nucleotides align to TRBD2. This CDR3 region has 14 residues. CDR1 is SGDLS, CDR2 YYNGEE, per germline. V gave up 4 bases and J gave up 4 bases; unmatched junction bases: 7.